A single sample is the source of the 13 T cell receptor beta chains below, sequenced in a study of shared clonotypes between healthy human individuals. The protocol was immunoSEQ multiplex PCR, while the TCRdb copy is restricted to in-frame clones and leaves out a portion. The sample contains millions of clones, about 95% of which appear only once. Terminally differentiated effector memory CD45RA+ cells were left out of the naive CD8 fraction, which was CD45RO-negative and positively selected for CCR7. The sample taken for sequencing was naive CD8+ T cells sorted from blood. These receptors were collected from a man aged 18 to 30 in good health.

V and J are TRBV11-2 and TRBJ1-3; D is undetermined. CDR1 is SGHAT and CDR2 is FQNNGV in the germline V gene. The CDR3 has 13 amino acids. V lost 3 bases and J lost 0, with 3 bases in between. The DNA of the CDR3 is TGTGCCAGCAGCTTCAACTCTGGAAACACCATATATTTT. It codes for CASSFNSGNTIYF.

The chain joins TRBV7-2 to TRBJ2-7; TRBD2 aligns across 10 bases. The junction had 7 bases not matched to a gene; V was cut back by 3 bases and J by 2 bases. From germline, CDR1 is SGHTA and CDR2 FQGNSA. This CDR3 region has 16 residues. The CDR3 reads CASSFWGSGGTYEQYF. Here the CDR3 DNA reads TGTGCCAGCAGCTTTTGGGGTAGCGGGGGGACCTACGAGCAGTACTTC.

The chain recombines TRBV11-2 with TRBJ1-1; TRBD1 is a possible D gene (6 bases). The CDR3 contains 13 residues. V shed 5 bases and J shed 8 bases, with 15 bases lying between them. Germline assignment: CDR1 SGHAT and CDR2 FQNNGV. This CDR3 is CASSLTSGTEAFF. For the CDR3, the DNA is TGTGCCAGCAGCCTAACCTCCGGGACAGAAGCTTTCTTT.

This rearrangement joins TRBV2 to TRBJ2-7; 8 bases agree with TRBD1. The CDR3 runs 13 residues. The V segment lost 7 bases and the J segment 3 bases; nucleotides outside the gene matches: 5. Germline CDR1 reads SNHLY; CDR2 reads FYNNEI. The CDR3 region has the DNA TGTGCCAGCAAGCGGACAGGGAGCTACGAGCAGTACTTC. This gives the protein CASKRTGSYEQYF.

This clone was seen more than once but under ten times. The chain links TRBV18 to TRBJ1-5, with 7 bases aligning to TRBD1. The V gene's germline CDR1 is KGHSH and CDR2 LQKENI. The V segment lost 2 bases and the J segment 3 bases; nucleotides outside the gene matches: 1. The length of the CDR3 is 14 residues. CDR3 loop: CASSPDRDNQPQHF. In DNA form, the CDR3 reads TGTGCCAGCTCACCAGACAGGGACAATCAGCCCCAGCATTTT.

The chain employs TRBV7-9 and TRBJ2-5; D possibly corresponds to TRBD2 (6 bases). Per the germline V gene, CDR1 is SEHNR and CDR2 is FQNEAQ (reference sequence). The CDR3 extends over 14 amino acids. Trimming shortened V by 4 bases and J by 5 bases, and 14 bases separated the two germline ends. The CDR3 loop is CASSSPTSWETQYF. The CDR3, as DNA: TGTGCCAGCAGCTCCCCGACTAGTTGGGAGACCCAGTACTTC.

V and J are TRBV6-6 and TRBJ2-3; no clear D. V was pared by 2 bases and J by 2 bases, with 5 bases between. CDR3 size: 13 residues. Germline V CDR1 and CDR2: MNHNY, SVGAGI (reference sequence). The CDR3 loop is CASSYRDTDTQYF. CDR3 sequence (DNA): TGTGCCAGCAGTTACAGGGACACAGATACGCAGTATTTT.

The chain carries TRBV7-9 and TRBJ2-1; TRBD2 matches 15 bases. Germline V gives CDR1 SEHNR, CDR2 FQNEAQ (reference sequence). J was trimmed by 5 bases and V by 9 bases; bases with no gene match: 14. This CDR3 is built from 18 residues. The DNA for the CDR3 is TGTGCCAGTGGAGCGGGACTAGCGGGAGGATTTCGAGACAATGAGCAGTTCTTC. It yields the protein CASGAGLAGGFRDNEQFF.

The genes are TRBV10-3 and TRBJ2-2, with a possible D match to TRBD2 (5 bases). Per the germline V gene, CDR1 is ENHRY and CDR2 is SYGVKD. CDR3 length: 15 residues. The V end was cut by 4 bases, the J end by 4 bases, with 13 bases between. CDR3 DNA sequence: TGTGCCATCAGTGGACTCGGGCGGGCCACCGGGGAGCTGTTTTTT. Protein product: CAISGLGRATGELFF.

The chain combines TRBV2 with TRBJ2-1; TRBD1 aligns across 7 bases. The CDR3 extends over 19 amino acids. Germline values: CDR1 SNHLY, CDR2 FYNNEI. V lost 1 base, J lost 3 bases, and 15 bases stayed unmatched. CDR3: CASSEVVHSTGSLYNEQFF. The CDR3 DNA sequence: TGTGCCAGCAGTGAAGTTGTTCACTCGACAGGGTCTCTCTACAATGAGCAGTTCTTC.

V and J are TRBV30 and TRBJ2-5; 9 bases align to TRBD1. V lost 2 bases, J lost 3 bases, and 4 bases stayed unmatched. The V gene's germline CDR1 is GTSNPN and CDR2 SVGIG (reference sequence). This CDR3 region has 14 residues. Here the CDR3 DNA reads TGTGCCTGGAGTCCGGGACAGGGTAAAGAGACCCAGTACTTC. Translated: CAWSPGQGKETQYF.

The J gene is TRBJ2-2, the V gene TRBV6-6; the match to TRBD1 covers 8 bases. Germline CDR1 is MNHNY and CDR2 is SVGAGI (reference sequence). V lost 8 bases, J lost 1 base, and 0 bases stayed unmatched. The CDR3 totals 13 residues. The CDR3 region has the DNA TGTGCCAGCGGGACAGGGAACACCGGGGAGCTGTTTTTT. It translates to CASGTGNTGELFF.

V is TRBV5-1 and J is TRBJ2-3, with D possibly TRBD2 on 6 matching bases. Trimming took 3 bases from V and 1 from J, leaving 9 bases between them. The CDR3 has 14 amino acids. Germline lookup yields CDR1 SGHRS and CDR2 YFSETQ. The CDR3 DNA sequence: TGCGCCAGCAGCTCCGGGACTGGCACAGATACGCAGTATTTT. Translated, it gives CASSSGTGTDTQYF.